The 25 T cell receptor beta chains in this list originate from one sample, sequenced in a study of cytomegalovirus exposure and HLA in healthy donors. The PCR ran on 60 Vbeta and 13 Jbeta primers. Clones were sequenced by immunoSEQ multiplex PCR, and TCRdb holds only the in-frame ones, with some missing. Of 160,000 or so clones listed, roughly 80% are singletons. Specimen: PBMCs. The receptors derive from a woman between 50 and 59 years old in good health and CMV-seropositive.

The CDR3 sequence: CASSARGDGGSYEQYF. CDR3 coding DNA: TGTGCCAGTAGTGCCCGGGGGGACGGGGGCTCCTACGAGCAGTACTTC. J is TRBJ2-7 and V is TRBV19, with 7 bases matching TRBD2. CDR3 length: 16 amino acids. Germline loops: CDR1 LNHDA, CDR2 SQIVND (reference sequence). V gave up 5 bases and J gave up 0 bases; unmatched junction bases: 10.

V is TRBV6-5 and J is TRBJ2-7; TRBD2 agrees at 8 bases. J gave up 5 bases and V 3 bases, and 9 bases lay outside the gene matches. The CDR3 length is 15 residues. Germline V lookup: CDR1 MNHEY, CDR2 SVGAGI. The CDR3 reads CASSYGGGPSDEQYF. CDR3 in DNA: TGTGCCAGCAGTTATGGCGGGGGGCCTAGCGACGAGCAGTACTTC.

The rearrangement uses TRBV7-2 and TRBJ2-7, with 13 positions matching TRBD2. The CDR3 has 16 amino acids. V shed 5 bases and J 4 bases; nucleotides not matched to a gene: 8. From germline, CDR1 is SGHTA and CDR2 FQGNSA. The DNA of the CDR3 is TGTGCCAGCAGCATGACTAGCGGGGGGCCTGCGTACGAGCAGTACTTC. This sequence encodes CASSMTSGGPAYEQYF.

The sample holds a few counts of this clone. The V and J genes are TRBV10-3 and TRBJ2-1; D might be TRBD1 (5 bases). V lost 4 bases, J lost 0 bases, and 10 bases lay in between. Germline V gene sequence: CDR1 ENHRY, CDR2 SYGVKD. CDR3 size: 15 residues. CDR3 DNA sequence: TGTGCCATCAGTGTGACAGAGAGCTCCTACAATGAGCAGTTCTTC. Translated: CAISVTESSYNEQFF.

Note on this clone: A read error may produce the germline difference seen at one junction end. This chain links TRBV25-1 with TRBJ2-3; possible D gene TRBD1, 5 bases. CDR1 and CDR2 from the germline V gene are MGHDK and SYGVNS. The CDR3 runs to 17 residues. CDR3 sequence: CAISPQARSVWVDTQYF. CDR3 nucleotide sequence: TGTGCCATCAGTCCACAGGCCCGCTCTGTATGGGTAGATACGCAGTATTTT.

The V and J genes are TRBV4-1 and TRBJ1-3, with D tentatively TRBD1 (5 bases). V lost 4 bases, J lost 0 bases, and 10 bases lay in between. From germline, CDR1 is MGHRA and CDR2 YSYEKL. The length of the CDR3 is 15 residues. This chain's CDR3 is CASSLGDSSGNTIYF. The DNA of the CDR3 is TGCGCCAGCAGCCTAGGGGACTCCTCTGGAAACACCATATATTTT.

The V and J genes are TRBV5-4 and TRBJ2-6; D perhaps matches TRBD1 (6 bases). V dropped 4 bases and J dropped 4 bases, with 15 bases sitting between them. The CDR3 is made up of 16 amino acids. Per the germline V gene, CDR1 is SGHNT and CDR2 is YYREEE (reference sequence). For the CDR3, the DNA is TGTGCCAGCAGCAAATTCCACAGGGTAGGGGCCAACGTCCTGACTTTC. Its protein product is CASSKFHRVGANVLTF.

The genes are TRBV6-1 and TRBJ2-1, with D possibly TRBD1 on 7 matching bases. This CDR3 spans 13 amino acids. Germline-derived CDR1 and CDR2 are MNHNS and SASEGT. V was cut by 2 bases and J by 9 bases, with 11 bases left in between. CDR3 loop: CASSEQGGGEQFF. CDR3 nucleotides: TGTGCCAGCAGTGAACAGGGGGGAGGTGAGCAGTTCTTC.

This chain links TRBV7-3 with TRBJ2-2, with a possible D match to TRBD1 (5 bases). CDR3 length: 14 amino acids. Germline lookup yields CDR1 SGHTA and CDR2 FQGTGA. Trimming took off 10 bases at V and 1 base at J, with 13 bases between the two ends. The CDR3 region has the DNA TGTGCCACCAGACCAGACAGGAACACCGGGGAGCTGTTTTTT. Its translation: CATRPDRNTGELFF.

This clone came up a few times. This sequence joins TRBV5-1 and TRBJ1-1; D call uncertain. CDR3 length equals 11 residues. Germline V gene data show CDR1 as SGHRS and CDR2 as YFSETQ. The V gene lost 5 bases and the J gene lost 5 bases, with 7 bases spanning the gap. This chain's CDR3 is CASRRETEAFF. DNA for the CDR3: TGCGCCAGCAGGCGGGAGACTGAAGCTTTCTTT.

This clone has a handful of counts. Within the sample, other DNA sequences also encode this same CDR3. The chain recombines TRBV7-2 with TRBJ1-2, with TRBD1 matching 10 bases. Germline CDR1 SGHTA, CDR2 FQGNSA. The CDR3 has 13 amino acids. The trim removed 5 bases at V and 8 bases at J, leaving 5 bases unmatched. The CDR3 coding sequence is TGTGCCAGCAGCGCAGACAGGGGGCGAGGCTACACCTTC. Its protein product is CASSADRGRGYTF.

The J gene is TRBJ2-3, the V gene TRBV6-1; D might be TRBD1 (6 bases). Between the trimmed V and J ends, which lost 10 bases and 5 bases, there was a span of 19 bases. The CDR3 is made up of 14 amino acids. CDR1 and CDR2 (germline): MNHNS, SASEGT. The CDR3, as DNA: TGTGCCACCTCGACGCAGGGGAAGGAAGATACGCAGTATTTT. Encoded protein: CATSTQGKEDTQYF.

A remark on this clone: One junction end does not reproduce the germline sequence, and a read error may be involved. The chain combines TRBV7-9 with TRBJ1-1, with D hard to call. Germline V gives CDR1 SEHNR, CDR2 FQNEAQ (reference sequence). The CDR3 runs 11 residues. The CDR3 DNA sequence: TGTGCCAGCACCTTAACGGGAGAAGCTTTCTTT. This gives the protein CASTLTGEAFF.

This chain connects TRBV14 to TRBJ1-1, with a weak D call TRBD1 (5 bases). Per germline, CDR1 SGHDN and CDR2 FVKESK. The CDR3 is 16 amino acids. V gave up 0 bases and J gave up 6 bases, with 17 bases separating them. The CDR3 reads CASSQDLWGAQAEAFF. CDR3 DNA: TGTGCCAGCAGCCAAGATCTTTGGGGCGCCCAGGCTGAAGCTTTCTTT. Complete variable domain (other parts from reference TRBV14 and TRBJ1-1): EAGVTQFPSHSVIEKGQTVTLRCDPISGHDNLYWYRRVMGKEIKFLLHFVKESKQDESGMPNNRFLAERTGGTYSTLKVQPAELEDSGVYFCASSQDLWGAQAEAFFGQGTRLTVV.

This chain joins TRBV2 and TRBJ1-5; 8 bases are shared with TRBD1. The V gene's germline CDR1 is SNHLY and CDR2 FYNNEI. The CDR3 loop spans 14 amino acids. The trim removed 6 bases at V and 3 bases at J, leaving 4 bases unmatched. The CDR3 protein is CASSGTGVNQPQHF. The CDR3, as DNA: TGTGCCAGCAGCGGGACAGGCGTCAATCAGCCCCAGCATTTT.

V is TRBV4-2 and J is TRBJ2-2; 7 bases line up with TRBD1. Trimming cost V 3 bases and J 1 base; bases outside gene matches: 2. CDR1 is LGHNA and CDR2 is YNFKEQ in the germline V gene. CDR3 length equals 15 residues. The CDR3 loop reads CASSHHRGNTGELFF. The CDR3 nucleotides read TGTGCCAGCAGCCATCACAGGGGGAACACCGGGGAGCTGTTTTTT.

The rearrangement links TRBV30 to TRBJ1-6, with D perhaps matching TRBD1 (5 bases). This CDR3 has 13 residues. V lost 5 bases and J lost 5, with 10 bases in between. In germline, CDR1 is GTSNPN, CDR2 SVGIG (reference sequence). The CDR3 DNA follows: TGTGCCTGGTCCCAGGGTGATAATTCACCCCTCCACTTT. Its protein is CAWSQGDNSPLHF.

The chain joins TRBV7-2 to TRBJ2-6, with D possibly matching TRBD2 (7 bases). The CDR3 is 18 amino acids. In germline, CDR1 is SGHTA, CDR2 FQGNSA. V gave up 2 bases and J gave up 1 base, with 15 bases separating them. CDR3 region: CASSLPGHGRSGANVLTF. DNA for the CDR3: TGTGCCAGCAGCTTACCGGGACACGGGAGGTCTGGGGCCAACGTCCTGACTTTC.

CDR3: CASSVRTVNIQYF. The CDR3 region has the DNA TGTGCCAGCAGCGTGAGGACAGTAAACATTCAGTACTTC. This rearrangement joins TRBV11-2 to TRBJ2-4, with a weak D call TRBD1 (6 bases). The CDR3 contains 13 residues. Trimming left V 5 bases short and J 6 bases short, with 11 bases between. Germline V CDR1 and CDR2: SGHAT, FQNNGV.

This rearrangement joins TRBV2 to TRBJ2-7, with no clear D. Germline V gives CDR1 SNHLY, CDR2 FYNNEI. Between the trimmed V and J ends, which lost 8 bases and 3 bases, there was a span of 11 bases. The CDR3 loop spans 12 amino acids. CDR3 bases: TGTGCCAGCGGTCAGGTTCTCTACGAGCAGTACTTC. As protein: CASGQVLYEQYF. Filled out from reference TRBV2 and TRBJ2-7, the complete variable domain reads EPEVTQTPSHQVTQMGQEVILRCVPISNHLYFYWYRQILGQKVEFLVSFYNNEISEKSEIFDDQFSVERPDGSNFTLKIRSTKLEDSAMYFCASGQVLYEQYFGPGTRLTVT.

This clone was counted only a few times. The V gene is TRBV5-1, the J gene TRBJ1-5; possible D gene TRBD1, 6 bases. The length of the CDR3 is 16 residues. Per the germline V gene, CDR1 is SGHRS and CDR2 is YFSETQ. Trimming pared 5 bases from V and 2 bases from J, leaving 17 bases between. CDR3 protein: CASSPTGTSGNQPQHF. CDR3 sequence (DNA): TGCGCCAGCAGTCCTACAGGGACCAGTGGCAATCAGCCCCAGCATTTT.

The chain carries TRBV19 and TRBJ1-6; TRBD1 is a possible D gene (5 bases). With 10 bases removed from V and 4 bases from J, the gap between germline ends came to 14 bases. There are 14 residues in the CDR3. Germline CDR1 LNHDA, CDR2 SQIVND (reference sequence). As DNA, the CDR3 is TGTGCCACCTCGGGGGTCCCTTATAATTCACCCCTCCACTTT. This gives the protein CATSGVPYNSPLHF.

The rearrangement uses TRBV15 and TRBJ2-2, with D possibly being TRBD2 (5 bases). This CDR3 is 15 amino acids long. CDR1 and CDR2 (germline): LNHNV, YYDKDF (reference sequence). Trimming pared 0 bases from V and 5 bases from J, leaving 10 bases between. CDR3: CATSRDIAGTGELFF. The CDR3 DNA sequence: TGTGCCACCAGCAGAGATATCGCGGGTACCGGGGAGCTGTTTTTT.

The chain carries TRBV9 and TRBJ1-2; the D gene is possibly TRBD1 (6 bases). The CDR3 consists of 16 residues. V dropped 0 bases and J dropped 4 bases, with 16 bases sitting between them. Germline assignment: CDR1 SGDLS and CDR2 YYNGEE. The CDR3 DNA sequence: TGTGCCAGCAGCGTAGCTGAATCAGGGGCCGCCTATGGCTACACCTTC. It codes for CASSVAESGAAYGYTF. Filled out from reference TRBV9 and TRBJ1-2, the complete variable domain reads DSGVTQTPKHLITATGQRVTLRCSPRSGDLSVYWYQQSLDQGLQFLIQYYNGEERAKGNILERFSAQQFPDLHSELNLSSLELGDSALYFCASSVAESGAAYGYTFGSGTRLTVV.

This clone was counted a few times. The CDR3 DNA follows: TGCAGCGTAAGGACAGACTCTGATGGCTACACCTTC. Its protein is CSVRTDSDGYTF. V usage is TRBV29-1 and J usage is TRBJ1-2, with D maybe TRBD1 (6 bases). CDR3 length: 12 residues. Trimming shortened V by 6 bases and J by 6 bases, and 14 bases separated the two germline ends. The germline V gene encodes CDR1 SQVTM and CDR2 ANQGSEA. The whole variable domain, remainder taken from reference TRBV29-1 and TRBJ1-2, is SAVISQKPSRDICQRGTSLTIQCQVDSQVTMMFWYRQQPGQSLTLIATANQGSEATYESGFVIDKFPISRPNLTFSTLTVSNMSPEDSSIYLCSVRTDSDGYTFGSGTRLTVV.